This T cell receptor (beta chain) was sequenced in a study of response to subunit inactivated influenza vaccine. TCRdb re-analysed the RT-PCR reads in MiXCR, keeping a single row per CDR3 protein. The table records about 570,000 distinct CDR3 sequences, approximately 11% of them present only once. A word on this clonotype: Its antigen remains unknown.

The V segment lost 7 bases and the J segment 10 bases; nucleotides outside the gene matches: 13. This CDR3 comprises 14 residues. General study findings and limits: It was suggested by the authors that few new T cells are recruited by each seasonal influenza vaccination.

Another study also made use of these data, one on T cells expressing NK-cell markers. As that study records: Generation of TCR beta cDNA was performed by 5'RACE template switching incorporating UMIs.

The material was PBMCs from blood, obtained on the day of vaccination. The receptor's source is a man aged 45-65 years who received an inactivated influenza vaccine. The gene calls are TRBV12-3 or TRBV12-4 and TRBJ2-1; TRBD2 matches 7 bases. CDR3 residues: CASTLFSGGLEQFF. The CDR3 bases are TGTGCCAGCACTCTTTTTTCGGGGGGACTAGAGCAGTTCTTC.